This TCR beta chain was documented in a study of T cell clonality in common variable immunodeficiency. Libraries were prepared by immunoSEQ multiplex PCR; TCRdb keeps only in-frame clonotypes and omits some of them. The sample counts 75,000 to 85,000 clones, none seen once; the ten largest own about 0.8%. Study-level findings and limits: Fewer deletions and N-nucleotide insertions were reportedly seen in common variable immunodeficiency TCR beta sequences. Repertoire-complication correlations in CVID were limited by patient heterogeneity. CVID subjects had higher TCRbeta clonality than healthy controls, most marked in about a third.

The CDR3 has 15 residues. Per germline, CDR1 GTSNPN and CDR2 SVGIG (reference sequence). V gave up 2 bases and J gave up 3 bases; unmatched junction bases: 6. Most patients and controls had Caucasian heritage. This clone was seen many times. Its specificity is not known. The read ends 3 residues before the CDR3 terminus; that terminus is restored from the germline J gene. The TCR originated in a person aged 18 to 69 in good health. The chain carries TRBV30 and TRBJ2-3, with 9 bases that match TRBD2. Sample: peripheral blood mononuclear cells. The CDR3 protein is CAWSSSGRPTDTQYF. The DNA read from the CDR3 is TGTGCCTGGAGTAGTAGCGGGAGACCGACAGATACG.